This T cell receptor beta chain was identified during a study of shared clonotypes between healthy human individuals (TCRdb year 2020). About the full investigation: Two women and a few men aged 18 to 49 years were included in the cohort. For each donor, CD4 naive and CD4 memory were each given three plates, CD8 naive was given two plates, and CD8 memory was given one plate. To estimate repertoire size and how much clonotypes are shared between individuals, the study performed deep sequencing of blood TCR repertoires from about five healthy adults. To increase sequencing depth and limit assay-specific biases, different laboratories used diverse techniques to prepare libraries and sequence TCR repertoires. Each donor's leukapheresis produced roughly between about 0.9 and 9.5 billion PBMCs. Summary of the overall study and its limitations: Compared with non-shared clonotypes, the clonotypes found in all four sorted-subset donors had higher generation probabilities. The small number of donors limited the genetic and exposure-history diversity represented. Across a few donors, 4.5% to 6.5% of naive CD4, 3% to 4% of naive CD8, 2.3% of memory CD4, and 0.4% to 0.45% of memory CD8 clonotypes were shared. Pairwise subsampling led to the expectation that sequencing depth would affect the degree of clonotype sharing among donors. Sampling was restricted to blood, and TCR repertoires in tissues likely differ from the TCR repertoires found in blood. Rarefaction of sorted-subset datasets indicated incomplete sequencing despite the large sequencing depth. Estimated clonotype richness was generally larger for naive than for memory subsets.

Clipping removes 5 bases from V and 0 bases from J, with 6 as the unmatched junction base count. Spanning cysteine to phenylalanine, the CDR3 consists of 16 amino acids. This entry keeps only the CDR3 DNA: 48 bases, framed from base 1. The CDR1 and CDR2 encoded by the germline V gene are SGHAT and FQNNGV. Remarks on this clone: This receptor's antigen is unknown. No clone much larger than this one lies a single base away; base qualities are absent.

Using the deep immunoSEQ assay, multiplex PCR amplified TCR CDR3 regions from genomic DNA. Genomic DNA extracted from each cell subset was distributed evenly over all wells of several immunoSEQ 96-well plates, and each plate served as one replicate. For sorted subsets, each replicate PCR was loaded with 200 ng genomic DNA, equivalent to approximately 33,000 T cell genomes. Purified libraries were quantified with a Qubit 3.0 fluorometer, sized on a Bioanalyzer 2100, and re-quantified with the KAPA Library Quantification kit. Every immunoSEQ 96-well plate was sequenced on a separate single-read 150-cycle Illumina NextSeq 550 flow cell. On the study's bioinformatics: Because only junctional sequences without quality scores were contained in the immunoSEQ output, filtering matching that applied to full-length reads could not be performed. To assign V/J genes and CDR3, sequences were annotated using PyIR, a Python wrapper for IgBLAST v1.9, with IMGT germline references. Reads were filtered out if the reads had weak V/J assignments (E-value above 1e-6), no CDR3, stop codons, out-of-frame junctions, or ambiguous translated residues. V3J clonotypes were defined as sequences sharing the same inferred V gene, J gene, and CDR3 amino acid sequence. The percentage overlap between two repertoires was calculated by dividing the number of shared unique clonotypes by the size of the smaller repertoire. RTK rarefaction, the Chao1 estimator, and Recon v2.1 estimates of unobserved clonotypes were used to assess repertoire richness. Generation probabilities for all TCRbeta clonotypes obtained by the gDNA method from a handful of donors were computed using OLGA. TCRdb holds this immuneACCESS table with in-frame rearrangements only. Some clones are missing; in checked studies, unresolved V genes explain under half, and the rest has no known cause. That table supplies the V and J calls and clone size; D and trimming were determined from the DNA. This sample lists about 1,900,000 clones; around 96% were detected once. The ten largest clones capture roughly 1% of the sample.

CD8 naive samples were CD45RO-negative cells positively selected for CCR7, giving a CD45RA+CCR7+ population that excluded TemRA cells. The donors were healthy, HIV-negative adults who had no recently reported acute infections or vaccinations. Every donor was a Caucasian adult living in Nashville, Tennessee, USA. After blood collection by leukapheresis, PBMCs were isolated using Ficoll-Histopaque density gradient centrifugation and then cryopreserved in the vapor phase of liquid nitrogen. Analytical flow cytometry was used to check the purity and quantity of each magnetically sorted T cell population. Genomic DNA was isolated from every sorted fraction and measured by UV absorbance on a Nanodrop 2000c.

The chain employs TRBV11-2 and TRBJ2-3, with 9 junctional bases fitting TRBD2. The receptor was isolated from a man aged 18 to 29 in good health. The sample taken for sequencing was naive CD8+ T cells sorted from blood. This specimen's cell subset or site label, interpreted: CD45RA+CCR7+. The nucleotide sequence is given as TGTGCCAGCAGCCCTGGTGCGGGGGGGAGCACAGATACGCAGTATTTT. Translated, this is CASSPGAGGSTDTQYF.